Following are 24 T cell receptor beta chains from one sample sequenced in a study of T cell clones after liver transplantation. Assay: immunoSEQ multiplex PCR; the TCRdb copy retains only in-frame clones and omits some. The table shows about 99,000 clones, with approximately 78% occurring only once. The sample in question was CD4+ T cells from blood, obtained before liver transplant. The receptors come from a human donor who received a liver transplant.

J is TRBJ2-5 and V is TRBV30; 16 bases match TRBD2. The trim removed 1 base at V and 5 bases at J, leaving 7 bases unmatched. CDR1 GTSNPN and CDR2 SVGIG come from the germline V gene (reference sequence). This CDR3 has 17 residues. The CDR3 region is CAWSAPGLAGGPETQYF. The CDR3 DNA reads TGTGCCTGGAGTGCCCCGGGACTAGCGGGAGGGCCTGAGACCCAGTACTTC.

Here the CDR3 reads CASRPLQGLYGYTF. The DNA of the CDR3 is TGCGCCAGCAGGCCCTTACAGGGGCTCTATGGCTACACCTTC. The chain is built from TRBV5-1 and TRBJ1-2; 7 bases are a match to TRBD1. Germline trimming cut 5 bases from V and 4 bases from J; bases unmatched to any gene: 8. This CDR3 region has 14 residues. Germline assignment: CDR1 SGHRS and CDR2 YFSETQ.

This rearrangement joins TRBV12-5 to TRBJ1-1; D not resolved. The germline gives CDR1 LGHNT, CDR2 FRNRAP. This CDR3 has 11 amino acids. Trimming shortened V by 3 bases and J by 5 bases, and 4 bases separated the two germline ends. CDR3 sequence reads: CASGFGTEAFF. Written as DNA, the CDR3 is TGTGCTAGTGGTTTCGGAACTGAAGCTTTCTTT.

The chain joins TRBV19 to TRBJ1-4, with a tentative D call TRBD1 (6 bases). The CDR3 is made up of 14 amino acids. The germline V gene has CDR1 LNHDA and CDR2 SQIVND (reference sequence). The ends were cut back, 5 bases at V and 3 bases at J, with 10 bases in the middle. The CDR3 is CASSLQGPNEKLFF. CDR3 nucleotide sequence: TGTGCCAGTAGTTTACAGGGACCTAATGAAAAACTGTTTTTT.

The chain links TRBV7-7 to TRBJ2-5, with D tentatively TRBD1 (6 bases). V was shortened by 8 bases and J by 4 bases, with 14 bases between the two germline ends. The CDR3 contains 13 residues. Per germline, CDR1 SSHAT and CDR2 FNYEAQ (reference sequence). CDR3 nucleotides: TGTGCCAGCGGAATATCAGGGGTAGAGACCCAGTACTTC. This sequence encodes CASGISGVETQYF.

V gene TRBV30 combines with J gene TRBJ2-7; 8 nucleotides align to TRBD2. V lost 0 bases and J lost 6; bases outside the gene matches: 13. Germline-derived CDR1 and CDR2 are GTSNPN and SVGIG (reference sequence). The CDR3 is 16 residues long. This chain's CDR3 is CAWSVIRGTRGLEQYF. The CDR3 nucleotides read TGTGCCTGGAGTGTGATACGCGGGACTAGGGGCCTCGAGCAGTACTTC. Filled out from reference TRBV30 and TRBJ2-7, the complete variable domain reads SQTIHQWPATLVQPVGSPLSLECTVEGTSNPNLYWYRQAAGRGLQLLFYSVGIGQISSEVPQNLSASRPQDRQFILSSKKLLLSDSGFYLCAWSVIRGTRGLEQYFGPGTRLTVT.

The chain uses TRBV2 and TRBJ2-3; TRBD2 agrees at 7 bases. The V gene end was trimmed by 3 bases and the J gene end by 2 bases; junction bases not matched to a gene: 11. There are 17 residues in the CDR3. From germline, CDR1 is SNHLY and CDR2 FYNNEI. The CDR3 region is CASSDSPPAGYTDTQYF. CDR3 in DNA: TGTGCCAGCAGTGACTCCCCCCCAGCGGGATACACAGATACGCAGTATTTT.

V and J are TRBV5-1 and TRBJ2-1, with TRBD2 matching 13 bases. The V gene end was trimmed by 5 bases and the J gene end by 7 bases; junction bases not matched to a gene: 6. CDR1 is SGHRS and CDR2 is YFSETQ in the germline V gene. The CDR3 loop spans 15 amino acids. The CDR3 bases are TGCGCCAGCAGTCAAGGGACTAGCGGGGAGAATGAGCAGTTCTTC. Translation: CASSQGTSGENEQFF.

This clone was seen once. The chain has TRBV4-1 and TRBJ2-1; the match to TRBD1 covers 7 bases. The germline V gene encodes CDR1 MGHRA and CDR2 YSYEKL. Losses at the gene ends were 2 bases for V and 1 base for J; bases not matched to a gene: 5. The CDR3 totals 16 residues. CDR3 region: CASSQSSGGSYNEQFF. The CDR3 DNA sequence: TGCGCCAGCAGCCAATCGTCAGGGGGTTCCTACAATGAGCAGTTCTTC.

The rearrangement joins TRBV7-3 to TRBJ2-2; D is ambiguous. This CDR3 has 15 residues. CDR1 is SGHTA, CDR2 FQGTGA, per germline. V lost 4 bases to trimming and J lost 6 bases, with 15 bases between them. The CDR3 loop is CASSSQGNGAGELFF. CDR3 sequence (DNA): TGTGCCAGCAGCTCCCAAGGGAACGGAGCCGGGGAGCTGTTTTTT. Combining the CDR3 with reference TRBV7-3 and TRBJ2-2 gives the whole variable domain GAGVSQTPSNKVTEKGKYVELRCDPISGHTALYWYRQSLGQGPEFLIYFQGTGAADDSGLPNDRFFAVRPEGSVSTLKIQRTERGDSAVYLCASSSQGNGAGELFFGEGSRLTVL.

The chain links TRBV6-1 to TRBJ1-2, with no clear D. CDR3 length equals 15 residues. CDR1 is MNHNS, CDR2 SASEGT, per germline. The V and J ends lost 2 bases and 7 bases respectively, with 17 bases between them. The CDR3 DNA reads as TGTGCCAGCAGTGAATCGTCGGGGATTCTTCGTGGCTACACCTTC. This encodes CASSESSGILRGYTF.

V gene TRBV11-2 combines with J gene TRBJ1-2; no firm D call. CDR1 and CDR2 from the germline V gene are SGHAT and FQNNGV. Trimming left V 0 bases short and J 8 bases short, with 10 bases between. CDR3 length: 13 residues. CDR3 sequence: CASSLDFQRGYTF. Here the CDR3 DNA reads TGTGCCAGCAGCTTAGACTTTCAGCGGGGCTACACCTTC. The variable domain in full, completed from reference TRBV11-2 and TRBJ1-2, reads EAGVAQSPRYKIIEKRQSVAFWCNPISGHATLYWYQQILGQGPKLLIQFQNNGVVDDSQLPKDRFSAERLKGVDSTLKIQPAKLEDSAVYLCASSLDFQRGYTFGSGTRLTVV.

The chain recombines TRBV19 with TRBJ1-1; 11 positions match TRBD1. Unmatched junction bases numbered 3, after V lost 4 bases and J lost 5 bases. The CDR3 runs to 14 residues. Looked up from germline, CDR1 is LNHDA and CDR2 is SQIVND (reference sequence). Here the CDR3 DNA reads TGTGCCAGTAGTACGGACAGGGGGCGAACTGAAGCTTTCTTT. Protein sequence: CASSTDRGRTEAFF.

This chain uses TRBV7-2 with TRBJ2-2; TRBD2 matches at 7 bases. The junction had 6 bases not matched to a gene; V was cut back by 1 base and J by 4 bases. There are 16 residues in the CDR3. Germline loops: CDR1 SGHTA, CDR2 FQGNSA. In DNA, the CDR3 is TGTGCCAGCAGCTTAGGGTCCCGCGGGGGCACCGGGGAGCTGTTTTTT. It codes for CASSLGSRGGTGELFF.

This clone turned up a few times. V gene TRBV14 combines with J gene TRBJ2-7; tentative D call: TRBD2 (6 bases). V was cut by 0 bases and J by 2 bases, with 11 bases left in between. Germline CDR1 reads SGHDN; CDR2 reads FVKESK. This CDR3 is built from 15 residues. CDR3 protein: CASSQDHGGTYEQYF. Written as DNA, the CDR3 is TGTGCCAGCAGCCAAGATCACGGGGGTACCTACGAGCAGTACTTC.

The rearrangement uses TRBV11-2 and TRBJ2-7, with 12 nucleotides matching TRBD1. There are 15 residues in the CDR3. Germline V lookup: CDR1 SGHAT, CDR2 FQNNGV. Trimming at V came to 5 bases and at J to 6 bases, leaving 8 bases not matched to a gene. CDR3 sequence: CASSPGGTGGSEQYF. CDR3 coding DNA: TGTGCCAGCAGCCCTGGTGGGACAGGGGGCTCCGAGCAGTACTTC.

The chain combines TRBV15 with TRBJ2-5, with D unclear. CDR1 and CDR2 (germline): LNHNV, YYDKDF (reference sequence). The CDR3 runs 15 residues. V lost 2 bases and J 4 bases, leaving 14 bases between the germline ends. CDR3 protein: CATSRSPQPLETQYF. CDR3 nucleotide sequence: TGTGCCACCAGCAGATCACCCCAACCGTTAGAGACCCAGTACTTC.

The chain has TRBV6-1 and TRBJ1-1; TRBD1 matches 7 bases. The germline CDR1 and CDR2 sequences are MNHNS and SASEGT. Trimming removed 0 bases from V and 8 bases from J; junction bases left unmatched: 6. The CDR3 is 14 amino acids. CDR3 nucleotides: TGTGCCAGCAGTGAAGCGCAGGTACAGGGGGAAGCTTTCTTT. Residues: CASSEAQVQGEAFF.

The chain's CDR3 is CASSQTGGGGKVLTF. The DNA for the CDR3 is TGCGCCAGCAGCCAAACAGGGGGCGGCGGAAAAGTCCTGACTTTC. The rearrangement links TRBV5-1 to TRBJ2-6; 9 bases agree with TRBD1. The CDR3 has 15 residues. CDR1 and CDR2 from the germline V gene are SGHRS and YFSETQ. Trimming at V came to 4 bases and at J to 13 bases, leaving 12 bases not matched to a gene.

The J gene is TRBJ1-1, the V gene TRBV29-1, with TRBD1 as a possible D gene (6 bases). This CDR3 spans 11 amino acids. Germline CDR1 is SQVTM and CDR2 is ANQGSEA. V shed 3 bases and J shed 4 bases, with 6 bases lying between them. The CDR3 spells CSVDRGTEAFF. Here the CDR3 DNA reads TGCAGCGTTGACAGGGGCACTGAAGCTTTCTTT.

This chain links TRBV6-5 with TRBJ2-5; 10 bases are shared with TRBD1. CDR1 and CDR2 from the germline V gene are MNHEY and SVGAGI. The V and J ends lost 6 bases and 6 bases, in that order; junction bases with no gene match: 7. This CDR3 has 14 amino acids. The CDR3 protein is CASRVTGGGKTQYF. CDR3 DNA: TGTGCCAGCAGGGTGACAGGGGGCGGAAAGACCCAGTACTTC.

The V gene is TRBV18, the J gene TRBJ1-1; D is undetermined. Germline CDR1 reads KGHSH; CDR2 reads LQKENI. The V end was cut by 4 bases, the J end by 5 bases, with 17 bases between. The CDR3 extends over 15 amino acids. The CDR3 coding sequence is TGTGCCAGCTCACAAAGAACTGGGCCGGGGACTGAAGCTTTCTTT. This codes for CASSQRTGPGTEAFF.

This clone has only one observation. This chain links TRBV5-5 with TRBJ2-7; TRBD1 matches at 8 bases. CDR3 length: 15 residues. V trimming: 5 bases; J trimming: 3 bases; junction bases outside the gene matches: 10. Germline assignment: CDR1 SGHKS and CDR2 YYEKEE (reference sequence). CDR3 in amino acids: CASRLSGTGVYEQYF. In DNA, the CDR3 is TGTGCCAGCAGATTATCCGGGACAGGAGTCTACGAGCAGTACTTC.

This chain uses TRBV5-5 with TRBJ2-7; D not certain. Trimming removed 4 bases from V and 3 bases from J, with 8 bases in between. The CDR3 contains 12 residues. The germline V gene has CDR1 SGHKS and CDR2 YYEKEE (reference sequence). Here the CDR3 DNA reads TGTGCCAGCAGCCTCAGAGACTACGAGCAGTACTTC. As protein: CASSLRDYEQYF.